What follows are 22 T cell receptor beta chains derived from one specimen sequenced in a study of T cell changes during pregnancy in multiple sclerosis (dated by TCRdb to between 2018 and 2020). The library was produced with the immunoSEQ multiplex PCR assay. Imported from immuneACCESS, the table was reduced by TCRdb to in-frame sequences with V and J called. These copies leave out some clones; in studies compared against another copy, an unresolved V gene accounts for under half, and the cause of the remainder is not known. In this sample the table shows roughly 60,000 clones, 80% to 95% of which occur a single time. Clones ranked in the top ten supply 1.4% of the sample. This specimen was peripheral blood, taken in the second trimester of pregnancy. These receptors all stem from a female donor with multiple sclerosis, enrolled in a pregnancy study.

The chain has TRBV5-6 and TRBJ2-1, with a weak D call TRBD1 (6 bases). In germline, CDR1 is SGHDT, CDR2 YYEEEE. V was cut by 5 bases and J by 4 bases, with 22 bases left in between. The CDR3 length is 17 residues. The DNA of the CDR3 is TGTGCCAGCAGTTTAGAATCCAGGGGCCGCCTGTACAATGAGCAGTTCTTC. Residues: CASSLESRGRLYNEQFF. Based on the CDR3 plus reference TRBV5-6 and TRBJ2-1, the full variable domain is DAGVTQSPTHLIKTRGQQVTLRCSPKSGHDTVSWYQQALGQGPQFIFQYYEEEERQRGNFPDRFSGHQFPNYSSELNVNALLLGDSALYLCASSLESRGRLYNEQFFGPGTRLTVL.

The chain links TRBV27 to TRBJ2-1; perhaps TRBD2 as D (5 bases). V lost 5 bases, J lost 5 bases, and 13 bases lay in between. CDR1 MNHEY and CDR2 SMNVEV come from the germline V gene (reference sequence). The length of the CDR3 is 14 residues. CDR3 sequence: CASSGGSAHNEQFF. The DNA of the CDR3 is TGTGCCAGCAGTGGAGGTTCGGCACACAATGAGCAGTTCTTC.

The CDR3 protein is CASSVGSPLTSSYNEQFF. The CDR3 coding sequence is TGTGCCAGCAGCGTAGGGAGCCCCCTTACGAGCTCCTACAATGAGCAGTTCTTC. The genes are TRBV9 and TRBJ2-1, with no clear D. Trimming took 0 bases from V and 0 from J, leaving 16 bases between them. The germline gives CDR1 SGDLS, CDR2 YYNGEE. The CDR3 has 18 amino acids.

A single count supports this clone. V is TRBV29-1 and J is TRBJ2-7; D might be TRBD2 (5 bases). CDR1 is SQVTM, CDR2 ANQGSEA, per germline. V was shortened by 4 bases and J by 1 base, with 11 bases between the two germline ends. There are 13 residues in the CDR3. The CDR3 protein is CSVAGSVSYEQYF. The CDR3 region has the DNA TGCAGCGTTGCGGGGTCTGTGTCCTACGAGCAGTACTTC.

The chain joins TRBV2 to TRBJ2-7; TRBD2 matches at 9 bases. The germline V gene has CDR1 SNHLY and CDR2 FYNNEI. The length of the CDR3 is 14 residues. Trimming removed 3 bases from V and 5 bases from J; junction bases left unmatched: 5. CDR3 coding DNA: TGTGCCAGCAGTGAGTTTGGGACTAGCAACGAGCAGTACTTC. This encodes CASSEFGTSNEQYF.

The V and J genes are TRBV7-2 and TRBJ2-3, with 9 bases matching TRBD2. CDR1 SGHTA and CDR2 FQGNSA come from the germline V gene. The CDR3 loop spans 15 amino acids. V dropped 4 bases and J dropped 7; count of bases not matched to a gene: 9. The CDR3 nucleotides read TGTGCCAGCAGCTCCTCCGGCGGGAGGGAAAATACGCAGTATTTT. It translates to CASSSSGGRENTQYF.

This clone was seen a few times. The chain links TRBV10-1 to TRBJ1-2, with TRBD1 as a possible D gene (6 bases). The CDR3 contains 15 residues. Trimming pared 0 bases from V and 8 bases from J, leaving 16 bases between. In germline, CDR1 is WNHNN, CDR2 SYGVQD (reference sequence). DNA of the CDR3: TGCGCCAGCAGTGAGTCCCTCAGGGGAATAGGCGGCTACACCTTC. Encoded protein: CASSESLRGIGGYTF.

This chain's CDR3 is CASSFGTRVPNEQFF. Written as DNA, the CDR3 is TGTGCCAGCAGTTTTGGGACTAGGGTCCCCAATGAGCAGTTCTTC. The J gene is TRBJ2-1, the V gene TRBV27, with 8 bases aligning to TRBD2. Trimming removed 3 bases from V and 6 bases from J; junction bases left unmatched: 7. The CDR3 consists of 15 residues. The germline gives CDR1 MNHEY, CDR2 SMNVEV (reference sequence).

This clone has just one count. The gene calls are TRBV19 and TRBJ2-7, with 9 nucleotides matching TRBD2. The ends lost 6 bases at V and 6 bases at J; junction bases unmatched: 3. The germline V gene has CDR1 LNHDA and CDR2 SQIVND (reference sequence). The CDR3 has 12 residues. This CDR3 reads CASSPSGTEQYF. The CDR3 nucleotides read TGTGCCAGTAGCCCTAGCGGGACCGAGCAGTACTTC. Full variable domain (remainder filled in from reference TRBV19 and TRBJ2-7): DGGITQSPKYLFRKEGQNVTLSCEQNLNHDAMYWYRQDPGQGLRLIYYSQIVNDFQKGDIAEGYSVSREKKESFPLTVTSAQKNPTAFYLCASSPSGTEQYFGPGTRLTVT.

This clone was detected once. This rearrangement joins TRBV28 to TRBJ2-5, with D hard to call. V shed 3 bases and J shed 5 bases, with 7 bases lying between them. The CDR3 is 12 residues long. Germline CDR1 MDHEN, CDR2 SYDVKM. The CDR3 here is CASSLPVETQYF. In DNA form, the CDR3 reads TGTGCCAGCAGTTTGCCAGTGGAGACCCAGTACTTC.

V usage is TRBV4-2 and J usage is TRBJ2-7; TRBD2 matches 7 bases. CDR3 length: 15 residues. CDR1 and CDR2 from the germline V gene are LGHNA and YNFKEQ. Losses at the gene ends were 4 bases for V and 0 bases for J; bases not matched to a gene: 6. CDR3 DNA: TGTGCCAGCAGCCCCCGGGACTACCCCTCCTACGAGCAGTACTTC. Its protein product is CASSPRDYPSYEQYF.

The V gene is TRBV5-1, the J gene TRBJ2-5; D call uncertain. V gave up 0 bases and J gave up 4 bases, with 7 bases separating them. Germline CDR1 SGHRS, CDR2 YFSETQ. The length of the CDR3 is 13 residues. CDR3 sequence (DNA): TGCGCCAGCAGCTTGGGTGTATTAGAGACCCAGTACTTC. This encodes CASSLGVLETQYF.

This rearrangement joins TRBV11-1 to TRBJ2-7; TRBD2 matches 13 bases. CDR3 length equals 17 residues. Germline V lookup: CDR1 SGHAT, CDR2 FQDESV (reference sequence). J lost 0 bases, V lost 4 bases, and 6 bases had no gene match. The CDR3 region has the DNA TGTGCCAGCAGCTGGCGACTAGCGGGAGGTTCCTCCTACGAGCAGTACTTC. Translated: CASSWRLAGGSSYEQYF.

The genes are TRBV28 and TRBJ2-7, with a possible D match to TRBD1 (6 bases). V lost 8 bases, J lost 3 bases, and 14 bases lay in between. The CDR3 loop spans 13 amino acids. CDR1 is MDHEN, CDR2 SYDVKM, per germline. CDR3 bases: TGTGCCAGCTTTTCAGGGGCAAACTACGAGCAGTACTTC. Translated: CASFSGANYEQYF. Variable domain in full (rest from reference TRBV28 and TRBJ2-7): DVKVTQSSRYLVKRTGEKVFLECVQDMDHENMFWYRQDPGLGLRLIYFSYDVKMKEKGDIPEGYSVSREKKERFSLILESASTNQTSMYLCASFSGANYEQYFGPGTRLTVT.

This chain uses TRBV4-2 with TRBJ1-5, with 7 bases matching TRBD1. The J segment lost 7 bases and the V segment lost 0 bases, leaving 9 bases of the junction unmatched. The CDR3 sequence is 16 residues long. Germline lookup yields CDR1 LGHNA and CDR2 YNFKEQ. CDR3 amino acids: CASSQDRAGGRQPQHF. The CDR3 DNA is TGTGCCAGCAGCCAAGATAGGGCAGGGGGTAGGCAGCCCCAGCATTTT.

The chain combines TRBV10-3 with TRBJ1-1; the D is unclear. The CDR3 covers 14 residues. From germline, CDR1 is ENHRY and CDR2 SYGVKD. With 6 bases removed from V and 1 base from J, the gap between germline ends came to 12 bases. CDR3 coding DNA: TGTGCCATCAGCCCCGACACATCGAACACTGAAGCTTTCTTT. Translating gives CAISPDTSNTEAFF.

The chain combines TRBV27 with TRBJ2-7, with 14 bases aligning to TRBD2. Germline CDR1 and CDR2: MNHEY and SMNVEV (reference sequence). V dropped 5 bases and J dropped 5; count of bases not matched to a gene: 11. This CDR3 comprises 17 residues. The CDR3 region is CASSRTTSGRALDEQYF. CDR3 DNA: TGTGCCAGCAGTCGGACGACTAGCGGGAGGGCCCTCGACGAGCAGTACTTC.

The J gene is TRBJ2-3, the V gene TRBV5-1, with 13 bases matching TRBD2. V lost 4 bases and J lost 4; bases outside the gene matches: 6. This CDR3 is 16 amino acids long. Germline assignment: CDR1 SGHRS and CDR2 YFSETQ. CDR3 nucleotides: TGCGCCAGCAGCCTACGGACTAGCGGGAGTGCAGATACGCAGTATTTT. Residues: CASSLRTSGSADTQYF.

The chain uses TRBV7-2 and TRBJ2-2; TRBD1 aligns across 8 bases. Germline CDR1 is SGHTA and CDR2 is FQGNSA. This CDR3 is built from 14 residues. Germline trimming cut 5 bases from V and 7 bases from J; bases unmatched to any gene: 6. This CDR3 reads CASSPPGGYGELFF. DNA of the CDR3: TGTGCCAGCAGCCCGCCAGGGGGCTACGGGGAGCTGTTTTTT.

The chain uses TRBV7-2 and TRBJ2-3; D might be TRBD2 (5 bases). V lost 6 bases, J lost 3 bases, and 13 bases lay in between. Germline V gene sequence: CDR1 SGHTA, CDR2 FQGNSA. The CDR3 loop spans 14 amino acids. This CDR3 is CASRFGLETDTQYF. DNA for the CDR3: TGTGCCAGCAGATTCGGACTCGAAACAGATACGCAGTATTTT.

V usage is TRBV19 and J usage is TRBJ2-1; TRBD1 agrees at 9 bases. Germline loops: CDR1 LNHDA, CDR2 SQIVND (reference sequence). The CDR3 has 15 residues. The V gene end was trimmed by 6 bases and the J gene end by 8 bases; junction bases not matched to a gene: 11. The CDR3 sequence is CASRAQDRGGHEQFF. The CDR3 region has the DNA TGTGCCAGTAGGGCCCAGGACAGGGGAGGTCATGAGCAGTTCTTC.

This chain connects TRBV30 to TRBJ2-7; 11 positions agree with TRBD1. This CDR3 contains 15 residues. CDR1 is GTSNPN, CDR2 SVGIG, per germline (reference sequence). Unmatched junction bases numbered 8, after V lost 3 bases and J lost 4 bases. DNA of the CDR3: TGTGCCTGGAGCCTTGGACAGGGGGCTTCTTACGAGCAGTACTTC. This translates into CAWSLGQGASYEQYF.